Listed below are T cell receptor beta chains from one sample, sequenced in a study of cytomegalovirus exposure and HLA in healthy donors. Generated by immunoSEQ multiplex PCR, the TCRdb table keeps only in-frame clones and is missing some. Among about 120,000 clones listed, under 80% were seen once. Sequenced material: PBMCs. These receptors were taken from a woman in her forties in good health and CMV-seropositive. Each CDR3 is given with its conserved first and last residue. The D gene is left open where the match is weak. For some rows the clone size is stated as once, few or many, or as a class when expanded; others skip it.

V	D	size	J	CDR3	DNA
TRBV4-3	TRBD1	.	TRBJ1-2	CASSQDRGQGAGQAGYTF	TGCGCCAGCAGCCAAGATCGGGGACAGGGGGCCGGGCAGGCTGGCTACACCTTC
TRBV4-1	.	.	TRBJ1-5	CASSQATFNQPQHF	TGCGCCAGCAGCCAGGCAACCTTCAATCAGCCCCAGCATTTT
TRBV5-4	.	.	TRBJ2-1	CASSLAGSTNYNEQFF	TGTGCCAGCAGCTTGGCAGGGTCAACCAATTACAATGAGCAGTTCTTC
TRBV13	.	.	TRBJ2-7	CASSFLNYEQYF	TGTGCCAGCAGCTTTTTAAACTACGAGCAGTACTTC
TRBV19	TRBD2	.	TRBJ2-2	CASKREGHTGELFF	TGTGCCAGCAAGCGGGAGGGCCACACCGGGGAGCTGTTTTTT
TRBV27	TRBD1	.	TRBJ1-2	CASSFGQGNGYTF	TGTGCCAGCAGTTTCGGACAGGGTAATGGCTACACCTTC
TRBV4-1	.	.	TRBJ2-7	CASSQPGGVYEQYF	TGCGCCAGCAGCCAACCCGGAGGGGTGTACGAGCAGTACTTC
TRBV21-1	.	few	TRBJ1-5	CASTSDRGDQPQHF	TGTGCCAGCACTTCGGACAGGGGGGATCAGCCCCAGCATTTT
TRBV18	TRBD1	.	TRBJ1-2	CASSPEEGQIYGYTF	TGTGCCAGCTCACCGGAAGAGGGACAGATCTATGGCTACACCTTC
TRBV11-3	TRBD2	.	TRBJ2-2	CASSAQGGLAGNTGELFF	TGTGCCAGCAGCGCCCAAGGGGGACTAGCGGGGAACACCGGGGAGCTGTTTTTT
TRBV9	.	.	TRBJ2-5	CASSPLANLEETQYF	TGTGCCAGCAGCCCTCTAGCGAACCTTGAGGAGACCCAGTACTTC
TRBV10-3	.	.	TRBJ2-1	CAISERGYEQFF	TGTGCCATCAGTGAGAGGGGGTATGAGCAGTTCTTC
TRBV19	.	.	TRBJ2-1	CASSRGTGDEQFF	TGTGCCAGTAGTAGGGGAACGGGAGATGAGCAGTTCTTC
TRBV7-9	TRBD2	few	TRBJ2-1	CASSRTSGYNEQFF	TGTGCCAGCAGCCGGACTAGCGGGTACAATGAGCAGTTCTTC
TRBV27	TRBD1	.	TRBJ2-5	CASGSGRGQKTQYF	TGTGCCAGCGGTTCTGGCAGGGGGCAGAAGACCCAGTACTTC
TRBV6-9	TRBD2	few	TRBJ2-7	CASSDGLAVTYEQYF	TGTGCCAGCAGCGATGGACTAGCGGTGACCTACGAGCAGTACTTC
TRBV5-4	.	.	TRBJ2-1	CASSRGSELPGNEQFF	TGTGCCAGCAGCCGGGGGTCGGAACTACCCGGGAATGAGCAGTTCTTC
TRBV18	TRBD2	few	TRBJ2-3	CASSPPNPGTSGADTQYF	TGTGCCAGCTCACCCCCCAACCCCGGGACTAGCGGAGCAGATACGCAGTATTTT
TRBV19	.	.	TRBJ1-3	CASSMGPGRLSGNTIYF	TGTGCCAGTAGTATGGGCCCCGGGAGGCTCTCTGGAAACACCATATATTTT
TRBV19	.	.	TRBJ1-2	CASRDTSFILSYGYTF	TGTGCCAGCCGGGACACCTCCTTTATACTGTCTTATGGCTACACCTTC
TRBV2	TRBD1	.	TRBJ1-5	CASRDRGDQPQHF	TGTGCCAGCCGCGACAGGGGGGATCAGCCCCAGCATTTT
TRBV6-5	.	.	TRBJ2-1	CASSYRTALTNEQFF	TGTGCCAGCAGTTACCGGACTGCCCTAACCAATGAGCAGTTCTTC